This entry lists 26 T cell receptor beta chains sequenced from one sample in a study of shared clonotypes between healthy human individuals. Here immunoSEQ multiplex PCR was the method, and the copy in TCRdb shows in-frame clones only, minus some. Of about 460,000 clones detected, more than 70% appear once; the ten largest clones hold 12%. The sample consisted of PBMCs. All receptors come from a woman aged 40-49 years in good health. Some clones in this sample may be carry-over from other donors' samples.

The rearrangement joins TRBV10-2 to TRBJ2-3, with 14 nucleotides matching TRBD2. This CDR3 contains 15 residues. With 7 bases clipped from V and 5 bases from J, the junction kept 5 bases outside the gene matches. Germline assignment: CDR1 WSHSY and CDR2 SAAADI. The CDR3 DNA reads TGCGCCAGCAAGAGAGGACTAGCGGGAGGAGATACGCAGTATTTT. This encodes CASKRGLAGGDTQYF.

With regard to this clone: At one end the junction does not follow the germline gene, possibly because of a read error. The chain links TRBV7-2 to TRBJ1-5, with D perhaps matching TRBD1 (5 bases). Germline CDR1 reads SGHTA; CDR2 reads FQGNSA. The CDR3 extends over 15 amino acids. This chain's CDR3 is CASSLGGVGDQPQHF. The CDR3 nucleotides are TGTGCCAGCAGTTTAGGCGGCGTGGGGGATCAGCCCCAGCATTTT.

The V call is TRBV4-3, the J call TRBJ2-1, with unresolved D. V lost 2 bases to trimming and J lost 0 bases, with 8 bases between them. The CDR3 is 15 residues long. Germline V gene data show CDR1 as LGHNA and CDR2 as YSLEER. Here the CDR3 reads CASSQFPGSYNEQFF. The CDR3 DNA reads TGCGCCAGCAGCCAATTCCCGGGCTCCTACAATGAGCAGTTCTTC.

This chain uses TRBV5-1 with TRBJ2-7; 10 bases are a match to TRBD2. CDR3 length: 17 residues. The germline gives CDR1 SGHRS, CDR2 YFSETQ. The trim removed 0 bases at V and 4 bases at J, leaving 10 bases unmatched. CDR3 in amino acids: CASSLVLAGASSYEQYF. In DNA, the CDR3 is TGCGCCAGCAGCTTGGTGCTAGCGGGAGCCTCCTCATACGAGCAGTACTTC.

The gene calls are TRBV28 and TRBJ1-2; no reliable D call. CDR3 length equals 12 residues. With 7 bases removed from V and 1 base from J, the gap between germline ends came to 7 bases. The V gene's germline CDR1 is MDHEN and CDR2 SYDVKM. The CDR3 is CASMWSNYGYTF. The CDR3 DNA reads as TGTGCCAGCATGTGGAGTAACTATGGCTACACCTTC.

This clone was detected once. This chain joins TRBV21-1 and TRBJ2-5; the table's D call of TRBD2 was not tested on the DNA. TRBV21-1 is tagged as a pseudogene. The CDR3 runs to 16 residues. The CDR3, as DNA: TGTGCCAGCAGCAAAGAATGGGCGGGTGTCCAAGAGACCCAGTACTTC. Its protein product is CASSKEWAGVQETQYF.

J is TRBJ2-2 and V is TRBV9, with D possibly being TRBD2 (5 bases). V lost 0 bases and J 5 bases, leaving 20 bases between the germline ends. This CDR3 is built from 18 residues. Germline lookup yields CDR1 SGDLS and CDR2 YYNGEE. CDR3 residues: CASSVGENLLKGTGELFF. In DNA, the CDR3 is TGTGCCAGCAGCGTAGGGGAGAACCTGCTTAAGGGAACCGGGGAGCTGTTTTTT.

This clone was recorded only once. The chain couples TRBV29-1 to TRBJ1-1; no clear D gene. Trimming removed 7 bases from V and 1 base from J, with 13 bases in between. Germline values: CDR1 SQVTM, CDR2 ANQGSEA. The CDR3 has 13 amino acids. CDR3 nucleotide sequence: TGCAGCGCATCCTACCAAGGGAACACTGAAGCTTTCTTT. Protein sequence: CSASYQGNTEAFF.

To note about this clone: This same CDR3 is encoded by further DNA sequences in the sample. The rearrangement uses TRBV18 and TRBJ2-1; 7 positions agree with TRBD1. This CDR3 has 15 residues. Trimming took 0 bases from V and 2 from J; bases not matched to a gene: 1. CDR1 KGHSH and CDR2 LQKENI come from the germline V gene. In DNA form, the CDR3 reads TGTGCCAGCTCACCACCGGGACAGACCTACAATGAGCAGTTCTTC. Amino acid sequence: CASSPPGQTYNEQFF. The complete variable domain, with remaining parts taken from reference TRBV18 and TRBJ2-1, reads NAGVMQNPRHLVRRRGQEARLRCSPMKGHSHVYWYRQLPEEGLKFMVYLQKENIIDESGMPKERFSAEFPKEGPSILRIQQVVRGDSAAYFCASSPPGQTYNEQFFGPGTRLTVL.

The V and J genes are TRBV28 and TRBJ1-5, with D possibly being TRBD1 (5 bases). The CDR3 extends over 16 amino acids. With 1 base removed from V and 9 bases from J, the gap between germline ends came to 19 bases. CDR1 MDHEN and CDR2 SYDVKM come from the germline V gene. The CDR3 here is CASSLFIGHGPVPQHF. CDR3 sequence (DNA): TGTGCCAGCAGTTTATTTATAGGACACGGGCCCGTGCCCCAGCATTTT.

The CDR3 coding sequence is TGTGCCAGTAGTTCCACAGGGAGCTCCTACAATGAGCAGTTCTTC. Protein product: CASSSTGSSYNEQFF. J is TRBJ2-1 and V is TRBV19; a possible D gene is TRBD1 (6 bases). The CDR3 is 15 residues long. Germline CDR1 reads LNHDA; CDR2 reads SQIVND (reference sequence). The V end was cut by 5 bases, the J end by 0 bases, with 11 bases between. Complete variable domain (other parts from reference TRBV19 and TRBJ2-1): DGGITQSPKYLFRKEGQNVTLSCEQNLNHDAMYWYRQDPGQGLRLIYYSQIVNDFQKGDIAEGYSVSREKKESFPLTVTSAQKNPTAFYLCASSSTGSSYNEQFFGPGTRLTVL.

The chain uses TRBV7-9 and TRBJ1-3, with D uncertain. The CDR3 loop spans 11 amino acids. The V gene's germline CDR1 is SEHNR and CDR2 FQNEAQ (reference sequence). Trimming removed 11 bases at V and 4 bases at J, with 9 bases between. CDR3 bases: TGTGCCGGCACGGGAGGAAACACCATATATTTT. Protein product: CAGTGGNTIYF.

The rearrangement joins TRBV19 to TRBJ2-7; no definite D call. V dropped 5 bases and J dropped 3 bases, with 17 bases sitting between them. Germline-derived CDR1 and CDR2 are LNHDA and SQIVND (reference sequence). There are 15 residues in the CDR3. This CDR3 reads CASSPPGAYLYEQYF. The DNA for the CDR3 is TGTGCCAGTAGTCCACCAGGAGCCTACCTCTACGAGCAGTACTTC.

This clone has more than one count but fewer than ten. The chain uses TRBV6-1 and TRBJ1-1, with 9 bases that match TRBD1. J lost 9 bases, V lost 4 bases, and 3 bases had no gene match. The CDR3 extends over 12 amino acids. The germline gives CDR1 MNHNS, CDR2 SASEGT. The CDR3 bases are TGTGCCAGCAGTGCCGGGACAGGGAAAGCTTTCTTT. Its protein product is CASSAGTGKAFF.

The V and J genes are TRBV7-6 and TRBJ2-5, with 9 bases that match TRBD2. V gave up 4 bases and J gave up 4 bases; unmatched junction bases: 10. Germline V gene sequence: CDR1 SGHVS, CDR2 FNYEAQ. The CDR3 has 16 residues. CDR3 bases: TGTGCCAGCAGCTCCCGCTACGCGCGGGGGGGAGAGACCCAGTACTTC. As protein: CASSSRYARGGETQYF.

In its sample, this clone was seen once. The gene calls are TRBV7-2 and TRBJ1-5; D is undetermined. The CDR3 is 13 residues long. Per the germline V gene, CDR1 is SGHTA and CDR2 is FQGNSA. Trimming stripped 5 bases from V and 4 bases from J, with 9 bases between. The chain's CDR3 is CASSADPNQPQHF. The DNA of the CDR3 is TGTGCCAGCAGCGCCGACCCAAATCAGCCCCAGCATTTT.

A word on this clone: An end of the junction differs from the germline gene, which may be a read error. V usage is TRBV28 and J usage is TRBJ2-7; D is unclear. Per the germline V gene, CDR1 is MDHEN and CDR2 is SYDVKM. This CDR3 has 14 residues. The CDR3 reads CVSRYLTTSYEQYF. The CDR3 bases are TGTGTCAGCAGATACCTGACGACCTCCTACGAGCAGTACTTC. Complete variable domain (other parts from reference TRBV28 and TRBJ2-7): DVKVTQSSRYLVKRTGEKVFLECVQDMDHENMFWYRQDPGLGLRLIYFSYDVKMKEKGDIPEGYSVSREKKERFSLILESASTNQTSMYLCVSRYLTTSYEQYFGPGTRLTVT.

As regards this clone: A far more abundant clone sits one base away, making this likely a read error. CDR3 sequence (DNA): TGCAGCGTTGCCCTAACCCGGGGTGGGATTGAAGCTTTCTTT. Translated: CSVALTRGGIEAFF. This rearrangement joins TRBV29-1 to TRBJ1-1; D is undetermined. This CDR3 has 14 residues. Germline loops: CDR1 SQVTM, CDR2 ANQGSEA. Trimming took 4 bases from V and 7 from J, leaving 19 bases between them.

This clone was found many times. The rearrangement joins TRBV27 to TRBJ1-3, with D hard to call. Deletions cut 5 bases from V and 0 bases from J, with 11 bases between. This CDR3 is built from 15 residues. Germline values: CDR1 MNHEY, CDR2 SMNVEV (reference sequence). The DNA of the CDR3 is TGTGCCAGCAGTCCGACAAGCCGCTCTGGAAACACCATATATTTT. Translating gives CASSPTSRSGNTIYF.

This chain links TRBV18 with TRBJ2-7; TRBD1 agrees at 8 bases. The CDR3 runs to 14 residues. Germline CDR1 is KGHSH and CDR2 is LQKENI. With V trimmed by 2 bases and J by 7 bases, 7 bases remained unmatched. CDR3 coding DNA: TGTGCCAGCTCACCAAGGACAGGGTATGAGGAGCAGTACTTC. This codes for CASSPRTGYEEQYF.

The gene calls are TRBV28 and TRBJ1-2, with D possibly TRBD1 on 5 matching bases. V lost 8 bases and J lost 3, with 16 bases in between. The CDR3 extends over 14 amino acids. Germline-derived CDR1 and CDR2 are MDHEN and SYDVKM. CDR3 amino acids: CASLVAQGDYGYTF. The CDR3 coding sequence is TGTGCCAGCCTCGTCGCTCAGGGTGACTATGGCTACACCTTC.

On this clone itself: Being one base from a much bigger clone, this may be a read error. Other DNA sequences in this specimen translate into the identical CDR3. The V and J genes are TRBV28 and TRBJ1-2, with D possibly TRBD1 on 5 matching bases. Germline CDR1 is MDHEN and CDR2 is SYDVKM. This CDR3 is built from 15 residues. The CDR3 sequence is CASSFPGGRNYGYTF. The CDR3 DNA follows: TGTGCCAGCAGTTTTCCCGGGGGAAGAAACTATGGCTATACCTTC.

V is TRBV4-1 and J is TRBJ2-7; possibly TRBD1 for D (6 bases). The CDR3 totals 16 residues. The V end lost 4 bases, the J end lost 2 bases, and 18 bases lay between the germline ends. In germline, CDR1 is MGHRA, CDR2 YSYEKL. The CDR3 reads CASSPFHRVPPYEQYF. CDR3 nucleotide sequence: TGCGCCAGCAGCCCCTTTCACAGGGTACCCCCCTACGAGCAGTACTTC.

The gene calls are TRBV2 and TRBJ1-1, with D perhaps matching TRBD1 (5 bases). There are 18 residues in the CDR3. Trimming removed 5 bases at V and 0 bases at J, with 22 bases between. The germline V gene encodes CDR1 SNHLY and CDR2 FYNNEI. The CDR3 sequence is CASSKERGAGSMNTEAFF. Written as DNA, the CDR3 is TGTGCCAGCAGTAAGGAAAGAGGGGCTGGCAGCATGAACACTGAAGCTTTCTTT. The variable domain in full, with the rest retrieved from reference TRBV2 and TRBJ1-1, is EPEVTQTPSHQVTQMGQEVILRCVPISNHLYFYWYRQILGQKVEFLVSFYNNEISEKSEIFDDQFSVERPDGSNFTLKIRSTKLEDSAMYFCASSKERGAGSMNTEAFFGQGTRLTVV.

The sample holds many counts of this clone. V gene TRBV7-9 combines with J gene TRBJ2-2; D call uncertain. CDR1 and CDR2 from the germline V gene are SEHNR and FQNEAQ (reference sequence). This CDR3 is 13 amino acids long. The ends were cut back, 6 bases at V and 5 bases at J, with 10 bases in the middle. The CDR3 loop is CASRAMETGELFF. The CDR3, as DNA: TGTGCCAGCAGGGCGATGGAGACCGGGGAGCTGTTTTTT.

The rearrangement joins TRBV19 to TRBJ2-1, with TRBD2 matching over 8 bases. With 5 bases clipped from V and 6 bases from J, the junction kept 6 bases outside the gene matches. This CDR3 is built from 14 residues. The germline CDR1 and CDR2 sequences are LNHDA and SQIVND (reference sequence). CDR3 amino acids: CASSPGREGNEQFF. CDR3 in DNA: TGTGCCAGTAGTCCCGGTCGGGAGGGCAATGAGCAGTTCTTC.